This TCR beta chain stems from a study of blood T cell repertoires in COVID-19. Study information: PBMCs, B-cell-depleted T cells, or T cells provided the cDNA or gDNA that made up the material.

Methods used by the authors: Counts of nucleated cells, estimated from reference gene primer amplification, were obtained. The repertoire was sequenced with immunoSEQ multiplex PCR; TCRdb's copy has only in-frame clones and lacks some. Clone size and V and J calls were adopted from that table, with D and trimming inferred from the DNA. The sample shows 99,000 or so clones, around 80% of them seen only once. This clone showed up just once. Looked up from germline, CDR1 is SGHRS and CDR2 is YFSETQ. The CDR3 sequence is 16 residues long. Trimming at V came to 3 bases and at J to 2 bases, leaving 7 bases not matched to a gene.

The receptor's source is an elderly woman with acute or convalescent COVID-19. The material sequenced was peripheral blood. The rearrangement joins TRBV5-1 to TRBJ2-7, with 11 bases fitting TRBD1. CDR3 sequence: CASSSFGTGGTYEQYF. The CDR3 nucleotides are TGCGCCAGCAGCTCCTTTGGGACAGGGGGGACCTACGAGCAGTACTTC.